The sequence of this TCR beta chain was determined in a study of T cells in Graves' hyperthyroidism and ophthalmopathy. Trimming removed 10 bases at V and 6 bases at J, with 13 bases between. Germline loops: CDR1 LNHDA, CDR2 SQIVND (reference sequence). CDR3 length equals 12 residues. Template material for amplifying TCR beta CDR3 regions consisted of RNA transcripts. First-round RT-PCR with HTBI primers amplified the TCR CDR3 region. TCRdb recomputed calls from the multiplex PCR reads with MiXCR, one row per CDR3 protein. The sample holds roughly 840,000 distinct CDR3 sequences; 38% are singletons and the top ten take around 10%. Each 10 ml fresh peripheral blood draw supplied the PBMCs. This clonotype was observed many times.

This chain joins TRBV19 and TRBJ1-5; no clear D. The sequence was collected from a man between 18 and 35 years old with Graves' hyperthyroidism. Sequenced: blood. This CDR3 is CATSPHAQPQHF. CDR3 nucleotides: TGTGCCACCTCGCCCCATGCTCAGCCCCAGCATTTT.